These T cell receptor beta chains were read from a single sample in a study of cytomegalovirus exposure and HLA in healthy donors. Clones were read by immunoSEQ multiplex PCR, and TCRdb kept only the in-frame ones, dropping some. The sample yields about 280,000 clones, more than 75% seen once. Sequencing was carried out using PBMCs. Receptor source: a woman aged 18-35 years in good health and CMV-seronegative. The CDR3 runs from the conserved cysteine through the conserved F or W. The D gene is left open where the match is weak. Expanded clones are given a class, and other clones once, few, many or no size at all.

j_call d_call cdr3_length clone_size v_call cdr3_aa cdr3_nt
TRBJ2-7 . 12 . TRBV6-5 CASRDTGYEQYF TGTGCCAGCAGGGATACAGGGTACGAGCAGTACTTC
TRBJ1-4 . 11 few TRBV28 CASRQGEKLFF TGTGCCAGCAGGCAGGGTGAAAAACTGTTTTTT
TRBJ2-3 TRBD2 17 . TRBV2 CASSRTSGRTFTDTQYF TGTGCCAGCAGTCGGACTAGCGGGAGGACTTTCACAGATACGCAGTATTTT
TRBJ1-5 . 15 . TRBV19 CASSPRAWGTEAQHF TGTGCCAGTAGTCCCCGGGCCTGGGGAACGGAGGCCCAGCATTTT
TRBJ2-7 TRBD2 16 . TRBV4-1 CASSLSLAALPYEQYF TGCGCCAGCAGCCTCAGCCTAGCGGCCCTGCCCTACGAGCAGTACTTC
TRBJ2-3 TRBD2 17 . TRBV7-9 CASSLPRTSRGTDTQYF TGTGCCAGCAGCTTACCCCGGACTAGTCGGGGCACAGATACGCAGTATTTT
TRBJ2-7 . 13 once TRBV5-5 CASSFQAGYEQYF TGTGCCAGCAGCTTTCAGGCAGGCTACGAGCAGTACTTC
TRBJ2-1 TRBD2 21 . TRBV5-1 CASSLGGSGAGVFPAYNEQFF TGCGCCAGCAGCTTGGGGGGCTCGGGAGCGGGAGTTTTCCCTGCCTACAATGAGCAGTTCTTC
TRBJ1-1 . 13 . TRBV25-1 CASSSNRNTEAFF TGTGCCAGCAGTTCAAACAGAAACACTGAAGCTTTCTTT
TRBJ1-1 . 14 . TRBV6-6 CASSYAVMNTEAFF TGTGCCAGCAGTTACGCAGTCATGAACACTGAAGCTTTCTTT
TRBJ2-7 . 11 . TRBV6-5 CASRSPYEQYF TGTGCCAGCAGGTCTCCCTACGAGCAGTACTTC
TRBJ2-1 . 15 . TRBV18 CASSPPGGKNNEQFF TGTGCCAGCTCACCACCCGGCGGGAAGAACAATGAGCAGTTCTTC
TRBJ2-7 . 15 . TRBV7-2 CASSLAGQRSYEQYF TGTGCCAGCAGCTTAGCGGGCCAGCGGAGCTACGAGCAGTACTTC
TRBJ1-4 TRBD1 16 . TRBV30 CAWSVLKTGSNEKLFF TGTGCCTGGAGTGTTCTTAAGACAGGGTCTAATGAAAAACTGTTTTTT
TRBJ2-1 TRBD2 15 once TRBV10-1 CASSDLTSETNEQFF TGCGCCAGCAGTGACTTGACTAGCGAGACGAATGAGCAGTTCTTC
TRBJ2-7 TRBD2 16 . TRBV4-1 CASSQGLAGVSYEQYF TGCGCCAGCAGCCAAGGACTAGCGGGGGTTTCCTACGAGCAGTACTTC
TRBJ1-2 . 13 . TRBV10-2 CASRETANYGYTF TGCGCCAGCAGAGAGACGGCTAACTATGGCTACACCTTC
TRBJ1-2 . 12 . TRBV5-5 CASSLGTANYTF TGTGCCAGCAGCTTGGGTACAGCCAACTACACCTTC
TRBJ2-5 TRBD2 16 . TRBV25-1 CASTPGVAGIQETQYF TGTGCCAGCACCCCCGGGGTAGCGGGAATCCAAGAGACCCAGTACTTC
TRBJ2-7 TRBD2 17 . TRBV27 CASSLWGRTSGTHEQYF TGTGCCAGCAGTTTGTGGGGACGGACTAGCGGGACACACGAGCAGTACTTC
TRBJ1-4 TRBD1 14 . TRBV15 CATTRTGKDEKLFF TGTGCCACAACCCGGACAGGGAAGGACGAAAAACTGTTTTTT
TRBJ2-2 TRBD2 15 . TRBV29-1 CSVLGLAETTGELFF TGCAGCGTCCTGGGCCTAGCGGAGACTACCGGGGAGCTGTTTTTT
TRBJ2-5 . 14 once TRBV9 CASSVDHFQETQYF TGTGCCAGCAGCGTAGATCACTTTCAAGAGACCCAGTACTTC